One and the same sample provided the 22 T cell receptor beta chains below, sequenced in a study of T cell changes during pregnancy in multiple sclerosis. Generated by immunoSEQ multiplex PCR, the TCRdb table keeps only in-frame clones and is missing some. The sample records around 30,000 clones, 85% to 95% being singletons. The sample in question was CD4+ T cells from peripheral blood mononuclear cells, obtained after pregnancy. These receptors were obtained from a female donor with multiple sclerosis, enrolled in a pregnancy study.

The count of this clone is one. This chain links TRBV5-1 with TRBJ1-3; D may be TRBD1 (5 bases). CDR1 SGHRS and CDR2 YFSETQ come from the germline V gene. V dropped 3 bases and J dropped 3 bases, with 10 bases sitting between them. The CDR3 covers 14 residues. CDR3 coding DNA: TGCGCCAGCAGCTGGGGGGAATATGGAAACACCATATATTTT. Amino acids: CASSWGEYGNTIYF.

The gene calls are TRBV30 and TRBJ1-1; no clear D. V gave up 0 bases and J gave up 1 base, with 18 bases separating them. The CDR3 spans 17 residues. The germline V gene has CDR1 GTSNPN and CDR2 SVGIG (reference sequence). CDR3 loop: CAWSVDRMSLRNTEAFF. CDR3 DNA: TGTGCCTGGAGTGTCGATCGAATGTCCCTAAGGAACACTGAAGCTTTCTTT.

V and J are TRBV30 and TRBJ1-1; weak D call: TRBD1 (6 bases). The CDR3 length is 14 residues. Trimming left V 0 bases short and J 5 bases short, with 13 bases between. Germline-derived CDR1 and CDR2 are GTSNPN and SVGIG (reference sequence). The CDR3 reads CAWSVSGAVTEAFF. The CDR3 DNA reads as TGTGCCTGGAGTGTGTCAGGGGCGGTAACTGAAGCTTTCTTT.

This chain connects TRBV7-2 to TRBJ1-1; D is possibly TRBD1 (5 bases). The CDR3 spans 14 residues. Per the germline V gene, CDR1 is SGHTA and CDR2 is FQGNSA. The V end was cut by 5 bases, the J end by 6 bases, with 16 bases between. The CDR3 coding sequence is TGTGCCAGCAGCCCTAAGTTGGAGGGGTCTGAAGCTTTCTTT. Its translation: CASSPKLEGSEAFF.

This chain connects TRBV12-5 to TRBJ1-2; the D gene is possibly TRBD1 (5 bases). This CDR3 is built from 16 residues. V was pared by 5 bases and J by 2 bases, with 18 bases between. The germline V gene encodes CDR1 LGHNT and CDR2 FRNRAP. The CDR3 protein is CASGPPPTTANYGYTF. The CDR3 bases are TGTGCTAGTGGTCCCCCCCCCACGACAGCCAACTATGGCTACACCTTC.

This chain connects TRBV7-2 to TRBJ2-7, with 7 bases that match TRBD1. Germline-derived CDR1 and CDR2 are SGHTA and FQGNSA. CDR3 length: 15 residues. V shed 7 bases and J 3 bases; nucleotides not matched to a gene: 12. In nucleotides, the CDR3 is TGTGCCAGCACAATATCGGGACAGCATAACTACGAGCAGTACTTC. Translation: CASTISGQHNYEQYF.

The rearrangement uses TRBV18 and TRBJ2-1; TRBD2 matches 7 bases. The germline CDR1 and CDR2 sequences are KGHSH and LQKENI. The CDR3 consists of 15 residues. Germline trimming cut 0 bases from V and 4 bases from J; bases unmatched to any gene: 3. The CDR3 nucleotides are TGTGCCAGCTCACCACCCCTAGCGGTATACAATGAGCAGTTCTTC. This sequence encodes CASSPPLAVYNEQFF.

This clone showed up just a few times. The gene calls are TRBV5-4 and TRBJ1-4, with TRBD1 identical over 7 bases. This CDR3 has 15 residues. From germline, CDR1 is SGHNT and CDR2 YYREEE (reference sequence). The ends lost 4 bases at V and 5 bases at J; junction bases unmatched: 8. The CDR3 is CASSPGGRGNEKLFF. CDR3 bases: TGTGCCAGCAGCCCCGGGGGCAGGGGGAATGAAAAACTGTTTTTT.

The V gene is TRBV28, the J gene TRBJ2-3; 11 bases match TRBD1. V shed 3 bases, J shed 6 bases, and the junction held 8 bases outside the gene matches. The CDR3 has 16 amino acids. Per the germline V gene, CDR1 is MDHEN and CDR2 is SYDVKM. The CDR3 DNA sequence: TGTGCCAGCAGTTTCTCCGGACAGGGGGCTTGGGATACGCAGTATTTT. It specifies CASSFSGQGAWDTQYF.

This sequence joins TRBV21-1 and TRBJ2-1; the D call in the table, TRBD2, was not verified against the DNA. TRBV21-1 is a pseudogene segment. CDR3 length: 18 amino acids. CDR3 residues: CASPTHLWGGTPYNEQFF. The DNA for the CDR3 is TGTGCCAGTCCCACCCACCTATGGGGGGGGACTCCCTACAATGAGCAGTTCTTC.

The chain links TRBV19 to TRBJ2-5, with 9 bases lining up with TRBD1. This CDR3 is built from 13 residues. Trimming at V came to 9 bases and at J to 2 bases, leaving 4 bases not matched to a gene. Germline lookup yields CDR1 LNHDA and CDR2 SQIVND (reference sequence). In DNA, the CDR3 is TGTGCCAGCAAACAGGGGGCTCAAGAGACCCAGTACTTC. Translation: CASKQGAQETQYF.

The rearrangement uses TRBV9 and TRBJ1-1; possibly TRBD1 for D (6 bases). Trimming stripped 2 bases from V and 5 bases from J, with 13 bases between. Germline CDR1 and CDR2: SGDLS and YYNGEE. CDR3 length: 14 residues. CDR3 amino acids: CASSVGGAWTEAFF. In DNA, the CDR3 is TGTGCCAGCAGCGTGGGGGGGGCGTGGACTGAAGCTTTCTTT. The full variable domain, with the rest looked up from reference TRBV9 and TRBJ1-1, is DSGVTQTPKHLITATGQRVTLRCSPRSGDLSVYWYQQSLDQGLQFLIQYYNGEERAKGNILERFSAQQFPDLHSELNLSSLELGDSALYFCASSVGGAWTEAFFGQGTRLTVV.

This chain connects TRBV18 to TRBJ2-3; 10 nucleotides align to TRBD2. This CDR3 is 19 amino acids long. Trimming removed 6 bases from V and 0 bases from J; junction bases left unmatched: 15. In germline, CDR1 is KGHSH, CDR2 LQKENI. CDR3 residues: CASSPFRAGGSTSTDTQYF. The CDR3 nucleotides are TGTGCCAGCTCCCCATTTCGAGCGGGGGGGTCTACTAGCACAGATACGCAGTATTTT.

This clone was detected only once. The chain couples TRBV7-9 to TRBJ1-2, with D perhaps TRBD1 (6 bases). Germline lookup yields CDR1 SEHNR and CDR2 FQNEAQ (reference sequence). The CDR3 is made up of 16 amino acids. Trimming removed 5 bases from V and 1 base from J, with 17 bases in between. Here the CDR3 reads CASSPRIGQINYGYTF. CDR3 DNA sequence: TGTGCCAGCAGCCCAAGAATAGGACAGATTAACTATGGCTACACCTTC.

This chain joins TRBV4-2 and TRBJ1-4; D is unclear. CDR3 length equals 17 residues. Germline CDR1 reads LGHNA; CDR2 reads YNFKEQ. The V and J ends lost 2 bases and 3 bases respectively, with 16 bases between them. CDR3 protein: CASSQNRLGNANEKLFF. The CDR3 coding sequence is TGTGCCAGCAGCCAAAATCGACTAGGAAATGCTAATGAAAAACTGTTTTTT.

This clone was detected only a few times. The chain uses TRBV7-9 and TRBJ2-7, with 7 bases fitting TRBD1. Germline V gene lookup returns CDR1 SEHNR and CDR2 FQNEAQ (reference sequence). J was trimmed by 0 bases and V by 5 bases; bases with no gene match: 4. CDR3 length equals 14 residues. In DNA, the CDR3 is TGTGCCAGCAGCCGGGACAGTTTCTCCTACGAGCAGTACTTC. Its translation: CASSRDSFSYEQYF.

This chain links TRBV6-1 with TRBJ2-1; TRBD2 might be the D (6 bases). The CDR3 extends over 18 amino acids. The germline CDR1 and CDR2 sequences are MNHNS and SASEGT. The V gene lost 3 bases and the J gene lost 0 bases, with 18 bases spanning the gap. The DNA for the CDR3 is TGTGCCAGCAGTGATCTCCGGGACTGGCCTAGCTCCTACAATGAGCAGTTCTTC. Translated: CASSDLRDWPSSYNEQFF.

This chain connects TRBV29-1 to TRBJ1-2, with D perhaps TRBD1 (5 bases). The CDR3 contains 13 residues. Trimming left V 3 bases short and J 1 base short, with 9 bases between. Per the germline V gene, CDR1 is SQVTM and CDR2 is ANQGSEA. This CDR3 is CSVESDSNYGYTF. In DNA form, the CDR3 reads TGCAGCGTTGAGTCAGACAGTAACTATGGCTACACCTTC.

In this sample, this clone turned up once. The chain couples TRBV5-3 to TRBJ2-7, with 8 nucleotides matching TRBD1. TRBV5-3 counts as an open reading frame of uncertain function. The length of the CDR3 is 14 residues. J gave up 10 bases and V 1 base, and 10 bases lay outside the gene matches. CDR3 in amino acids: CARSLPGGASRQYF. CDR3 sequence (DNA): TGTGCCAGAAGCTTGCCAGGGGGCGCAAGTCGTCAGTACTTC.

The chain links TRBV6-1 to TRBJ1-1, with D unresolved. The CDR3 has 10 amino acids. Germline V gene lookup returns CDR1 MNHNS and CDR2 SASEGT. The CDR3 spells CIVEYTEAFF. In DNA form, the CDR3 reads TGTATAGTAGAATACACTGAAGCTTTCTTT.

The V and J genes are TRBV30 and TRBJ1-5; D is perhaps TRBD1 (6 bases). The germline CDR1 and CDR2 sequences are GTSNPN and SVGIG (reference sequence). The CDR3 contains 16 residues. V dropped 2 bases and J dropped 5 bases, with 19 bases sitting between them. CDR3 DNA sequence: TGTGCCTGGAGTACGCCGAACCGGGACATCCATCAGCCCCAGCATTTT. This sequence encodes CAWSTPNRDIHQPQHF.

The CDR3 reads CASSLIGGETQYF. The CDR3, as DNA: TGTGCCAGCAGCTTAATCGGGGGGGAGACCCAGTACTTC. The V and J genes are TRBV7-3 and TRBJ2-5; the match to TRBD2 covers 7 bases. Losses at the gene ends were 1 base for V and 5 bases for J; bases not matched to a gene: 1. CDR3 length: 13 residues. The germline gives CDR1 SGHTA, CDR2 FQGTGA.